The 19 T cell receptor beta chains in this list originate from one sample, sequenced in a study of response to subunit inactivated influenza vaccine. MiXCR, run by TCRdb on the RT-PCR reads, gives a single entry per CDR3 protein. The data show about 700,000 distinct CDR3 sequences, about 14% seen once. Material: PBMCs from blood, obtained 14 days before vaccination. Receptors originate from a man in his forties or fifties who received an inactivated influenza vaccine.

This clonotype has a count of ten or more. This rearrangement joins TRBV29-1 to TRBJ2-5, with D possibly being TRBD1 (6 bases). Germline lookup yields CDR1 SQVTM and CDR2 ANQGSEA. The CDR3 runs to 12 residues. Trimming stripped 7 bases from V and 5 bases from J, with 14 bases between. CDR3 residues: CSAKQGSETQYF. CDR3 nucleotides: TGCAGCGCAAAACAGGGTTCCGAGACCCAGTACTTC.

The chain is built from TRBV19 and TRBJ1-5; D not certain. Trimming left V 0 bases short and J 4 bases short, with 13 bases between. In germline, CDR1 is LNHDA, CDR2 SQIVND (reference sequence). This CDR3 contains 16 residues. Written as DNA, the CDR3 is TGTGCCAGTAGTATAGATCGGGTCCTACATAATCAGCCCCAGCATTTT. The encoded protein is CASSIDRVLHNQPQHF.

This clonotype was observed a handful of times. V and J are TRBV20-1 and TRBJ2-5; TRBD2 agrees at 9 bases. Germline values: CDR1 DFQATT, CDR2 SNEGSKA (reference sequence). There are 16 residues in the CDR3. Trimming at V came to 0 bases and at J to 3 bases, leaving 8 bases not matched to a gene. This chain's CDR3 is CSARDYGLAIEETQYF. The DNA for the CDR3 is TGCAGTGCTAGAGATTACGGACTAGCGATTGAAGAGACCCAGTACTTC.

This clonotype was observed at least ten times. This rearrangement joins TRBV12-3 or TRBV12-4 to TRBJ2-5, with D perhaps TRBD2 (6 bases). V dropped 7 bases and J dropped 4 bases, with 13 bases sitting between them. There are 13 residues in the CDR3. CDR3 sequence reads: CASTPGGGETQYF. The CDR3 coding sequence is TGTGCCAGCACCCCTGGGGGAGGAGAGACCCAGTACTTC.

To note about this clonotype: A read error may account for a junction end that differs from germline. The V and J genes are TRBV7-3 and TRBJ2-1; the D is unclear. The CDR3 loop spans 13 amino acids. CDR1 and CDR2 from the germline V gene are SGHTA and FQGTGA. In nucleotides, the CDR3 is TGTGCCAGCAGCTTAGGGCCTAACAATGAGCAGTCCTTC. Translated: CASSLGPNNEQSF.

The sample holds a few counts of this clonotype. This sequence joins TRBV19 and TRBJ1-1; 7 bases fit TRBD1. Germline assignment: CDR1 LNHDA and CDR2 SQIVND (reference sequence). This CDR3 is built from 14 residues. J was trimmed by 0 bases and V by 7 bases; bases with no gene match: 5. The CDR3 spells CASTPTGMNTEAFF. The DNA for the CDR3 is TGTGCCAGTACCCCGACAGGGATGAACACTGAAGCTTTCTTT.

This clonotype showed up just a few times. V and J are TRBV7-9 and TRBJ2-1, with TRBD2 identical over 9 bases. The CDR3 is made up of 17 amino acids. Germline assignment: CDR1 SEHNR and CDR2 FQNEAQ (reference sequence). V shed 1 base and J 9 bases; nucleotides not matched to a gene: 13. This chain's CDR3 is CASSLGTESGGRSEQFF. In nucleotides, the CDR3 is TGTGCCAGCAGCTTAGGGACGGAGAGCGGGGGGCGGAGTGAGCAGTTCTTC.

There are many counts of this clonotype. The rearrangement uses TRBV20-1 and TRBJ2-6, with a tentative D call TRBD1 (5 bases). This CDR3 contains 14 residues. The germline gives CDR1 DFQATT, CDR2 SNEGSKA (reference sequence). Trimming shortened V by 4 bases and J by 4 bases, and 11 bases separated the two germline ends. The CDR3 DNA reads as TGCAGTGCTACCCAGGGTCCCGGGGCCAACGTCCTGACTTTC. Its protein is CSATQGPGANVLTF.

The sample holds a few counts of this clonotype. The chain has TRBV12-5 and TRBJ2-1; 11 bases match TRBD1. Germline CDR1 and CDR2: LGHNT and FRNRAP. The junction had 11 bases not matched to a gene; V was cut back by 3 bases and J by 4 bases. This CDR3 spans 18 amino acids. The CDR3 region has the DNA TGTGCTAGTGGTTTCCCAACTATCGGGACAGGGGGATACAATGAGCAGTTCTTC. Its protein product is CASGFPTIGTGGYNEQFF.

The V and J genes are TRBV29-1 and TRBJ2-2; a possible D gene is TRBD2 (5 bases). Trimming pared 6 bases from V and 1 base from J, leaving 12 bases between. CDR3 length: 14 amino acids. Per germline, CDR1 SQVTM and CDR2 ANQGSEA. Here the CDR3 DNA reads TGCAGCGTCCGCTTTGCGGGGAACACCGGGGAGCTGTTTTTT. As protein: CSVRFAGNTGELFF.

This clonotype was detected many times. The chain joins TRBV10-3 to TRBJ1-1, with TRBD1 matching over 8 bases. Germline lookup yields CDR1 ENHRY and CDR2 SYGVKD. V lost 8 bases and J lost 0; bases outside the gene matches: 8. This CDR3 spans 15 amino acids. The CDR3 bases are TGTGCCATCGCCGGACAGGGAGGTATGAACACTGAAGCTTTCTTT. Protein: CAIAGQGGMNTEAFF.

This clonotype occurred many times. The chain joins TRBV11-3 to TRBJ2-5; 9 positions agree with TRBD2. V was pared by 3 bases and J by 4 bases, with 3 bases of the junction left unmatched. Germline V gene data show CDR1 as SGHNT and CDR2 as YENEEA. There are 14 residues in the CDR3. CDR3: CASSLAGGAETQYF. The CDR3 nucleotides read TGTGCCAGCAGCTTGGCGGGAGGGGCAGAGACCCAGTACTTC.

The gene calls are TRBV2 and TRBJ2-7, with 9 bases lining up with TRBD2. The CDR3 is 13 residues long. Germline V gene sequence: CDR1 SNHLY, CDR2 FYNNEI. Trimming cost V 6 bases and J 2 bases; bases outside gene matches: 2. CDR3 protein: CASRRLAAYEQYF. In DNA form, the CDR3 reads TGTGCCAGCAGGAGACTAGCGGCCTACGAGCAGTACTTC.

This clonotype showed up just a few times. The chain uses TRBV12-3 or TRBV12-4 and TRBJ2-6; D is possibly TRBD2 (5 bases). This CDR3 spans 17 amino acids. The V gene lost 9 bases and the J gene lost 0 bases, with 18 bases spanning the gap. CDR3 protein: CASSGSGLSSGANVLTF. CDR3 DNA sequence: TGTGCCAGTTCGGGATCTGGTCTGAGCTCTGGGGCCAACGTCCTGACTTTC.

J is TRBJ2-5 and V is TRBV19; the D gene is possibly TRBD2 (6 bases). The CDR3 contains 14 residues. V was cut by 2 bases and J by 5 bases, with 12 bases left in between. Per the germline V gene, CDR1 is LNHDA and CDR2 is SQIVND (reference sequence). CDR3: CASSITGVPETQYF. The DNA for the CDR3 is TGTGCCAGTAGTATAACGGGAGTTCCTGAGACCCAGTACTTC. Full variable domain (missing parts from reference TRBV19 and TRBJ2-5): DGGITQSPKYLFRKEGQNVTLSCEQNLNHDAMYWYRQDPGQGLRLIYYSQIVNDFQKGDIAEGYSVSREKKESFPLTVTSAQKNPTAFYLCASSITGVPETQYFGPGTRLLVL.

This clonotype has more than one count but fewer than ten. The chain combines TRBV20-1 with TRBJ2-7; 9 bases map to TRBD1. CDR1 is DFQATT, CDR2 SNEGSKA, per germline (reference sequence). V shed 5 bases, J shed 3 bases, and the junction held 8 bases outside the gene matches. CDR3 length equals 14 residues. The CDR3 nucleotides read TGCAGTGCTGTCCGTGGGACAGGGATCTACGAGCAGTACTTC. Translated: CSAVRGTGIYEQYF.

This clonotype came up once. The chain couples TRBV18 to TRBJ2-5, with TRBD2 identical over 10 bases. The CDR3 spans 18 residues. Trimming at V came to 6 bases and at J to 5 bases, leaving 18 bases not matched to a gene. Germline values: CDR1 KGHSH, CDR2 LQKENI. The CDR3 region has the DNA TGTGCCAGCTCCCGATACGGAACTAGCGGGACCCCACGGGAGACCCAGTACTTC. It specifies CASSRYGTSGTPRETQYF.

This sequence joins TRBV6-5 and TRBJ1-2; 7 bases fit TRBD1. With V trimmed by 2 bases and J by 3 bases, 9 bases remained unmatched. The CDR3 covers 16 residues. Germline CDR1 MNHEY, CDR2 SVGAGI. The CDR3 reads CASSYEKGAWDYGYTF. In DNA, the CDR3 is TGTGCCAGCAGTTACGAAAAGGGGGCGTGGGACTATGGCTACACCTTC.

This clonotype was seen many times. The chain carries TRBV4-1 and TRBJ1-1, with TRBD1 matching 7 bases. This CDR3 has 18 residues. Germline loops: CDR1 MGHRA, CDR2 YSYEKL. The V and J ends lost 1 base and 5 bases, in that order; junction bases with no gene match: 16. CDR3 sequence: CASSQGPQGRSVGTEAFF. The CDR3 DNA reads TGCGCCAGCAGCCAAGGCCCACAGGGGAGGTCGGTTGGAACTGAAGCTTTCTTT.